The source of this T cell receptor (beta chain) is a study of cytotoxic CD8 clonotypes in ibrutinib-treated CLL. About the study: Overall, some 24 responses were partial and 2 complete; following median roughly 62 months, roughly 14 patients stayed remitted and about twelve progressed.

Sequenced by immunoSEQ multiplex PCR; TCRdb stores in-frame clones only, minus some. The sample includes approximately 120,000 clones, approximately 80% of them seen just once. CDR3 length: 14 amino acids. Germline values: CDR1 LNHNV, CDR2 YYDKDF (reference sequence). V shed 6 bases and J 2 bases; nucleotides not matched to a gene: 7. The starting material was PBMCs, obtained after 24 months of ibrutinib treatment. This TCR was sampled from a human donor with chronic lymphocytic leukemia. This sequence joins TRBV15 and TRBJ2-7; 7 nucleotides match TRBD1. CDR3 in amino acids: CATREDGTAYEQYF. The CDR3 DNA reads TGTGCCACCAGAGAAGACGGGACAGCCTACGAGCAGTACTTC.